Each of the 17 T cell receptor beta chains below was sequenced from the same sample in a study of technical replicates of blood from several donors. The method was immunoSEQ multiplex PCR; TCRdb's version includes in-frame clones alone and lacks a portion of them. The sample lists 75,000 to 90,000 clones, roughly 96% occurring once. Sequenced material: T cells isolated from PBMCs. The origin of the receptors is a human donor in good health.

The chain links TRBV2 to TRBJ2-7, with TRBD2 matching 7 bases. Trimming at V came to 0 bases and at J to 2 bases, leaving 4 bases not matched to a gene. The length of the CDR3 is 15 residues. Germline lookup yields CDR1 SNHLY and CDR2 FYNNEI. CDR3 amino acids: CASSEAGGGPYEQYF. DNA for the CDR3: TGTGCCAGCAGTGAAGCTGGGGGAGGGCCCTACGAGCAGTACTTC.

The V gene is TRBV19, the J gene TRBJ2-2; 8 nucleotides align to TRBD1. Germline lookup yields CDR1 LNHDA and CDR2 SQIVND (reference sequence). The CDR3 covers 16 residues. After removal of 4 bases from V and 7 bases from J, the junction contained 11 bases not matched to a gene. Here the CDR3 DNA reads TGTGCCAGTAGTACCAGACAGGGGTCTATCGGCGGGGAGCTGTTTTTT. Its protein product is CASSTRQGSIGGELFF.

The genes are TRBV4-3 and TRBJ1-3; the D is unclear. V was shortened by 2 bases and J by 1 base, with 12 bases between the two germline ends. Germline V gene sequence: CDR1 LGHNA, CDR2 YSLEER. CDR3 length: 16 amino acids. The CDR3 nucleotides are TGCGCCAGCAGCCAATTCCTACTAGTTTCTGGAAACACCATATATTTT. Protein sequence: CASSQFLLVSGNTIYF.

The chain has TRBV28 and TRBJ2-7; 7 bases fit TRBD2. Trimming removed 3 bases from V and 12 bases from J; junction bases left unmatched: 17. Germline CDR1 MDHEN, CDR2 SYDVKM. The CDR3 loop spans 15 amino acids. In DNA, the CDR3 is TGTGCCAGCAGTTTTCGGGGGGAGGGGTACCAGCTGTCGTACTTC. Its protein is CASSFRGEGYQLSYF.

The chain has TRBV11-2 and TRBJ2-7; D is unresolved. The CDR3 extends over 14 amino acids. Germline CDR1 reads SGHAT; CDR2 reads FQNNGV. The V and J ends lost 4 bases and 3 bases respectively, with 13 bases between them. The CDR3 is CASSSLGWVYEQYF. CDR3 bases: TGTGCCAGCAGCTCGCTCGGGTGGGTCTACGAGCAGTACTTC.

The rearrangement joins TRBV30 to TRBJ2-7, with 10 bases lining up with TRBD1. The germline V gene has CDR1 GTSNPN and CDR2 SVGIG (reference sequence). This CDR3 is 16 amino acids long. With V trimmed by 0 bases and J by 8 bases, 13 bases remained unmatched. Here the CDR3 reads CAWSVWGNSDRGKQYF. In DNA, the CDR3 is TGTGCCTGGAGTGTATGGGGAAACTCGGACAGGGGGAAGCAGTACTTC.

This rearrangement joins TRBV30 to TRBJ1-5; possible D gene TRBD1, 5 bases. Trimming took 2 bases from V and 4 from J, leaving 15 bases between them. The CDR3 totals 15 residues. CDR1 and CDR2 (germline): GTSNPN, SVGIG (reference sequence). The CDR3 DNA sequence: TGTGCCTGGAGTTTCGGAGGGGTGATTAATCAGCCCCAGCATTTT. Translating gives CAWSFGGVINQPQHF.

The rearrangement uses TRBV5-6 and TRBJ2-1; no reliable D call. The CDR3 totals 15 residues. CDR1 SGHDT and CDR2 YYEEEE come from the germline V gene. Trimming left V 1 base short and J 0 bases short, with 8 bases between. CDR3 sequence reads: CASSLTRNSYNEQFF. DNA for the CDR3: TGTGCCAGCAGCTTGACGCGAAACTCCTACAATGAGCAGTTCTTC.

The gene calls are TRBV30 and TRBJ2-1, with 8 nucleotides matching TRBD1. CDR3 size: 12 residues. Germline CDR1 GTSNPN, CDR2 SVGIG (reference sequence). V lost 1 base, J lost 7 bases, and 0 bases stayed unmatched. CDR3 sequence: CAWSGQGNEQFF. CDR3 in DNA: TGTGCCTGGAGTGGACAGGGGAATGAGCAGTTCTTC.

The chain carries TRBV5-4 and TRBJ1-2, with a tentative D call TRBD1 (5 bases). V dropped 3 bases and J dropped 4 bases, with 19 bases sitting between them. Germline lookup yields CDR1 SGHNT and CDR2 YYREEE (reference sequence). The CDR3 contains 16 residues. CDR3 sequence (DNA): TGTGCCAGCAGCTCAAGAGGGGAGGGGCTAGGCTATGGCTACACCTTC. Translated: CASSSRGEGLGYGYTF.

The CDR3 reads CASSPTSGGKTQYF. Written as DNA, the CDR3 is TGTGCCAGCAGTCCGACTAGCGGGGGGAAGACCCAGTACTTC. The chain couples TRBV6-5 to TRBJ2-5; 13 bases agree with TRBD2. The CDR3 consists of 14 residues. Germline loops: CDR1 MNHEY, CDR2 SVGAGI. Trimming took 5 bases from V and 6 from J; bases not matched to a gene: 3.

This clone was detected once. J is TRBJ2-7 and V is TRBV19, with 8 positions matching TRBD2. V dropped 6 bases and J dropped 4; count of bases not matched to a gene: 8. Germline CDR1 reads LNHDA; CDR2 reads SQIVND (reference sequence). There are 14 residues in the CDR3. The CDR3 reads CASSPGLDMYEQYF. CDR3 nucleotide sequence: TGTGCCAGTAGCCCGGGACTAGATATGTACGAGCAGTACTTC.

The chain has TRBV7-9 and TRBJ1-4; 11 nucleotides align to TRBD1. Germline V gene lookup returns CDR1 SEHNR and CDR2 FQNEAQ (reference sequence). The CDR3 totals 17 residues. After removal of 5 bases from V and 3 bases from J, the junction contained 8 bases not matched to a gene. CDR3 loop: CASSIRTGGVSNEKLFF. DNA for the CDR3: TGTGCCAGCAGCATACGGACAGGGGGCGTTTCTAATGAAAAACTGTTTTTT.

The chain uses TRBV4-1 and TRBJ2-1, with 10 bases fitting TRBD2. This CDR3 comprises 14 residues. The ends lost 5 bases at V and 4 bases at J; junction bases unmatched: 2. Germline lookup yields CDR1 MGHRA and CDR2 YSYEKL. CDR3 protein: CASSTLAGYNEQFF. CDR3 sequence (DNA): TGCGCCAGCAGCACACTAGCGGGGTACAATGAGCAGTTCTTC.

The CDR3 protein is CASSQVLAVAGELFF. Written as DNA, the CDR3 is TGCGCCAGCAGCCAAGTGCTAGCGGTGGCCGGGGAGCTGTTTTTT. This sequence joins TRBV4-3 and TRBJ2-2; 7 nucleotides align to TRBD2. V trimming: 1 base; J trimming: 6 bases; junction bases outside the gene matches: 5. CDR1 and CDR2 from the germline V gene are LGHNA and YSLEER. This CDR3 comprises 15 residues.

The V call is TRBV9, the J call TRBJ1-1, with D perhaps matching TRBD1 (5 bases). Germline lookup yields CDR1 SGDLS and CDR2 YYNGEE. V dropped 3 bases and J dropped 2 bases, with 20 bases sitting between them. This CDR3 has 17 residues. Here the CDR3 reads CASSAIQGDWPNTEAFF. CDR3 DNA sequence: TGTGCCAGCAGCGCCATACAAGGGGATTGGCCCAACACTGAAGCTTTCTTT.

The J gene is TRBJ2-4, the V gene TRBV7-2; TRBD2 is a possible D gene (6 bases). CDR1 and CDR2 (germline): SGHTA, FQGNSA. CDR3 length equals 15 residues. The V and J ends lost 3 bases and 8 bases respectively, with 17 bases between them. The CDR3 DNA sequence: TGTGCCAGCAGCTTTCTCGGGGGTGGATGGGACATTCAGTACTTC. Its protein is CASSFLGGGWDIQYF. The complete variable domain, with remaining parts taken from reference TRBV7-2 and TRBJ2-4, reads GAGVSQSPSNKVTEKGKDVELRCDPISGHTALYWYRQSLGQGLEFLIYFQGNSAPDKSGLPSDRFSAERTGGSVSTLTIQRTQQEDSAVYLCASSFLGGGWDIQYFGAGTRLSVL.